This T cell receptor beta chain was identified during a study of T cells in localized non-small cell lung cancer. The germline CDR1 and CDR2 sequences are MDHEN and SYDVKM. The junction had 6 bases not matched to a gene; V was cut back by 2 bases and J by 0 bases. The CDR3 contains 18 residues. TCRdb's copy holds only in-frame clones and misses some; the assay was immunoSEQ multiplex PCR. Among about 2,900 clones listed, 35% to 40% were seen once. The J gene is TRBJ2-4, the V gene TRBV28; the match to TRBD1 covers 11 bases. The receptor comes from a male donor aged 60 or older with stage I squamous cell lung carcinoma. This specimen was lung tumor tissue, taken before any cancer treatment. The CDR3 nucleotides are TGTGCCAGCAGTTTACGAGGGACAGGGGGAAGAGCCAAAAACATTCAGTACTTC. The encoded protein is CASSLRGTGGRAKNIQYF.